What follows describes a single TCR beta chain. Antigen unknown. The CDR3 is made up of 11 amino acids. Germline V gives CDR1 SQVTM, CDR2 ANQGSEA. V dropped 6 bases and J dropped 8; count of bases not matched to a gene: 6. Here immunoSEQ multiplex PCR was the method, and the copy in TCRdb shows in-frame clones only, minus some. In the table there are about 100,000 clones, roughly 89% of which are singletons. The data stem from a study of T cell responses to AZD1222 COVID-19 vaccine. Overall study findings and caveats: In all cases, repertoires were sampled only after the peak T cell response.

The chain uses TRBV29-1 and TRBJ1-2; the match to TRBD1 covers 7 bases. The sequencing used peripheral blood, collected on day 0 of AZD1222 vaccination. The receptor comes from an adult in good health. The CDR3 nucleotides are TGCAGCGTAGAGGGGGCCCGGGGCTACACCTTC. Protein sequence: CSVEGARGYTF.